Listed below are T cell receptor beta chains from one sample, sequenced in a study of blood T cell repertoires in COVID-19. TCRdb's copy holds only in-frame clones and misses some; the assay was immunoSEQ multiplex PCR. The data show some 80,000 clones, approximately 85% seen once. Sequenced: peripheral blood. The receptors come from a woman older than 75 with active or convalescent COVID-19. The conserved cysteine and the conserved F or W are not part of the CDR3 here. Each record gives: V gene, J gene, CDR3 protein.

>TRBV14|TRBJ2-7
ASSQDQSRAYEQY
>TRBV6-5|TRBJ1-5
ASRALGLLNQPQH
>TRBV10-2|TRBJ1-5
ASSESGSWRNQPQH
>TRBV3-1/TRBV3-2|TRBJ1-5
ASSLDRGQGQPQH
>TRBV19|TRBJ1-1
ASSIRFVGAEAF
>TRBV18|TRBJ1-4
ASSFTGTGGSTNEKLF
>TRBV5-8|TRBJ2-5
ASRGQGGVETQY
>TRBV5-1|TRBJ2-7
ASSLDLAGSYEQY
>TRBV7-6|TRBJ1-3
ASSSWTEPGNTIY
>TRBV4-2|TRBJ2-7
ASSQGRLAELLNSSYEQY
>TRBV7-9|TRBJ2-7
ASSLYNRGSYEQY
>TRBV7-2|TRBJ1-2
ASSDSRYGYT
>TRBV6-5|TRBJ2-5
ASTIGAGVETQY
>TRBV19|TRBJ2-1
ASRNLPGSSYNEQF
>TRBV18|TRBJ1-1
ASSPEAHKGTEAF
>TRBV27|TRBJ1-1
ASSILTGRLGTEAF
>TRBV14|TRBJ2-5
ASSQTTLAGGETQY
>TRBV4-3|TRBJ2-1
ASSSDRGYGNEQF
>TRBV6-1|TRBJ1-2
ASSANIGGAHWANYGYT
>TRBV30|TRBJ1-4
AWRRGTGVSNEKLF
>TRBV2|TRBJ1-6
ASSEVTFRGDSPLH
>TRBV5-6|TRBJ2-7
ASSLGADYEQY
>TRBV3-1/TRBV3-2|TRBJ2-5
ASSRRLAGKETQY
>TRBV18|TRBJ2-3
ASSPSSSADTQY
>TRBV6-2/TRBV6-3|TRBJ2-7
ASSYVGTGSYEQY
>TRBV5-4|TRBJ2-7
ASSHPGGSIYEQY
>TRBV12-5|TRBJ2-3
ASGFGSGEGDTQY
>TRBV19|TRBJ2-3
ASSKPSGEIRGDTQY
>TRBV5-1|TRBJ1-2
ASSLETMTGNYGYT
>TRBV28|TRBJ1-2
ASSLWRAGGSNGYT
>TRBV4-2|TRBJ2-1
ASSQESTSGSQAQF
>TRBV9|TRBJ2-3
ASSVLAGGKSTDTQY
>TRBV5-1|TRBJ1-4
ASSLISGGRDEKLF
>TRBV28|TRBJ1-5
ASSLGYAYDRHNQPQH
>TRBV3-1/TRBV3-2|TRBJ2-5
ASSHWTSGRAGETQY
>TRBV28|TRBJ2-5
ASSLGHLPETQY
>TRBV19|TRBJ1-5
ASILTSGSGQPQH
>TRBV7-9|TRBJ2-7
ASSPRQGWTYEQY
>TRBV7-9|TRBJ1-1
ASSPTGNVGDTEAF
>TRBV7-9|TRBJ1-1
ASSYDTGNTEAF
>TRBV4-3|TRBJ2-5
ASSHATGSHGETQY
>TRBV4-3|TRBJ1-1
ASSQDLSGTGIFMNTEAF
>TRBV11-2|TRBJ1-2
ASSLGWPNYGYT
>TRBV19|TRBJ1-5
ASRNRGSNQPQH